One T cell receptor (beta chain) is described in this entry. Trimming removed 6 bases from V and 1 base from J, with 10 bases in between. The CDR3 spans 13 residues. Germline V CDR1 and CDR2: LNHDA, SQIVND (reference sequence). This sample was included in a study of shared clonotypes between healthy human individuals. Naivety among CD8 cells was defined by CD45RO negativity and positive CCR7 selection, thereby excluding terminally differentiated effector memory CD45RA+ cells. The data were produced by immunoSEQ multiplex PCR, yet TCRdb's version contains in-frame clones alone and is incomplete. The sample comprises just over 2,000,000 clones, about 95% of which are singletons, and 1.1% rests with the top ten.

The V gene is TRBV19, the J gene TRBJ2-7; D is possibly TRBD2 (5 bases). The source of this sequence is a man aged 18 to 30 in good health. Sequenced input: naive CD8+ T cells sorted from blood. The CDR3 protein is CASSPPGSYEQYF. CDR3 sequence (DNA): TGTGCCAGTAGCCCTCCGGGGTCCTACGAGCAGTACTTC.